Given below is one T cell receptor beta chain in context. This clonotype has just a few counts. Its antigen is not yet known. No base-level quality is on record; no much larger clone is a single base apart. Every donor was a healthy Caucasian. Three pairs of female monozygotic twins, all aged 18 to 29 years, made up the twin cohort. CD4+ and CD8+ T cell populations were isolated with positive isolation kits from Invitrogen. Library prep was done by 5' RACE. The sequencer was an Illumina HiSeq 2000. Template switching added a universal primer binding site, and the final cDNA carried a unique molecular identifier that allowed TCR cDNA molecules to be counted accurately. First-strand cDNA for TCR alpha and beta chains was synthesized from specific primers in the conserved constant-segment region. To control for contamination, every cDNA library carried two barcodes: a SMART-Mk sample barcode plus Illumina barcodes. Two successive PCR steps introduced TruSeq adapter sequences along with Illumina sample barcodes. The TCR alpha and beta cDNA libraries were sequenced on the Illumina HiSeq platform using custom primers. Turning to the authors' computational methods: Raw reads were processed with MiGEC to extract unique molecular identifiers, and MiXCR was used to determine CDR3 positions. For each individual, recombination models were inferred using an EM algorithm with the repgenHMM and IGoR tools. Shared clonotype analysis was performed with the tcR package in R, normalizing sharing by the product of cloneset sizes. Out-of-frame nonproductive sequences were analyzed to study raw recombination free of thymic and clonal selection effects. TCRdb reworked the public reads: Q25 trimming with fastp, MiXCR clone assembly, productive beta chains retained. Records with the same CDR3 protein are collapsed into one entry carrying the most frequent genes and DNA. The authors' filters were not applied to this entry. Here the sample has 450,000 or so distinct CDR3 sequences; approximately 14% occur a single time. The ten largest clonotypes hold 0.52% of the sample.

This sample was taken from a study of identical twins (dated by TCRdb to the mid-2010s). Turning to the overall study: TCR alpha and beta repertoires from monozygotic twins, unrelated adults of various ages and cord blood were deep-sequenced to test whether fetal clonotypes persist. Replicate twin experiments were performed at different times using different library preparation protocols to rule out contamination. Here is what the overall study found, with its caveats: Recombination models systematically underestimated out-of-frame TCR alpha sharing in monozygotic twins but agreed with sharing between unrelated individuals. Conclusions relied on cross-sectional statistical analysis, since the same donors could not be followed over many years. Compared with coincidental sharing between unrelated individuals, out-of-frame TCR alpha sequences shared between twins showed an excess of sequences with low generation probability. Fewer insertions were carried by abundant cord blood beta clonotypes, a similar but weaker trend appeared in young adult naive repertoires, and no such trend appeared in memory repertoires. Invariant T cells such as MAIT and iNKT could partly confound zero-insertion analyses, though diverse VJ usage argued against this for most clonotypes. Excess twin sharing in beta out-of-frame sequences was weaker because fewer shared sequences lowered the signal-to-noise ratio.

CDR1 and CDR2 are drawn from the germline V gene: MNHEY, SVGAGI. Including cysteine and phenylalanine, the CDR3 has 12 amino acids. The kept DNA is CDR3 alone, 36 bases in frame from the first base. V and J are truncated by 6 bases and 8 bases respectively, leaving an intervening sequence of 13 bases. These same records also appear under a second study, on yellow fever vaccine responses in identical twins. That second report states: According to the authors, in identical twins the way T cells responded to vaccination appeared partly convergent and partly personalized. The study precisely tracked vaccine-responding T cell clones in identical twins.

This TCR was sampled from a woman aged 18-29 years in good health. Sequenced material: CD4+ T cells sorted from blood. Recombination joined TRBV6-5 with TRBJ1-1; tentative D gene TRBD1, with 5 bases matching. Here is the DNA: TGTGCCAGCAGACGCGGGGACGCCGAAGCTTTCTTT. It translates to CASRRGDAEAFF.